The 24 T cell receptor beta chains below were found in one sample sequenced in a study of blood T cells in healthy people across ages. Combining a sample-barcoded 5' primer with a J-beta primer mix, a second PCR ran for about 6 to 11 cycles. TCRdb recomputed calls from the 5' RACE reads with MiXCR, one row per CDR3 protein. The sample contains about 780,000 distinct CDR3 sequences, about 26% of which appear only once. Another study also made use of these data, one on T cells of mothers and their children.

Sequencing was done on a sample of blood. These receptors were taken from a boy between 10 and 17 years old in good health.

The V and J genes are TRBV2 and TRBJ1-5; tentative D call: TRBD1 (5 bases). The CDR3 is made up of 14 amino acids. Germline V CDR1 and CDR2: SNHLY, FYNNEI. The V end was cut by 4 bases, the J end by 4 bases, with 11 bases between. Written as DNA, the CDR3 is TGTGCCAGCAGTGGGGGCCGCGCTAATCAGCCCCAGCATTTT. Protein: CASSGGRANQPQHF.

V usage is TRBV7-6 and J usage is TRBJ2-1; D unresolved. TRBJ2-7 explains the end of the DNA better; the J call may be wrong. This CDR3 has 18 residues. Germline V gene sequence: CDR1 SGHVS, CDR2 FNYEAQ. The CDR3: CASSLVAPTRLPFYEQYF. The CDR3 DNA sequence: TGTGCCAGCAGCTTAGTGGCTCCCACCCGGTTACCTTTTTACGAGCAGTACTTC.

This clonotype came up a few times. This chain connects TRBV5-1 to TRBJ2-6; D is perhaps TRBD2 (5 bases). The CDR3 is made up of 15 amino acids. Germline V gene data show CDR1 as SGHRS and CDR2 as YFSETQ. V was shortened by 2 bases and J by 4 bases, with 10 bases between the two germline ends. The CDR3 protein is CASSFAPGGANVLTF. In DNA form, the CDR3 reads TGCGCCAGCAGCTTTGCGCCGGGAGGGGCCAACGTCCTGACTTTC.

The chain carries TRBV29-1 and TRBJ2-1; 7 nucleotides match TRBD2. Germline V gene lookup returns CDR1 SQVTM and CDR2 ANQGSEA. V trimming: 2 bases; J trimming: 4 bases; junction bases outside the gene matches: 2. This CDR3 spans 13 amino acids. This CDR3 reads CSVEPAGYNEQFF. The CDR3 DNA is TGCAGCGTTGAACCAGCGGGGTACAATGAGCAGTTCTTC.

This clonotype has a handful of counts. The chain's CDR3 is CASSLASGGGAFDEQFF. The CDR3, as DNA: TGTGCCAGCAGTCTTGCCTCGGGCGGGGGGGCCTTTGATGAGCAGTTCTTC. The chain recombines TRBV27 with TRBJ2-1; 9 nucleotides line up with TRBD2. Germline CDR1 MNHEY, CDR2 SMNVEV (reference sequence). Losses at the gene ends were 5 bases for V and 8 bases for J; bases not matched to a gene: 16. The CDR3 runs to 17 residues.

V usage is TRBV13 and J usage is TRBJ2-5; 13 nucleotides match TRBD2. The assigned J gene may be wrong: the sequence end matches TRBJ2-1 better. Germline V gene lookup returns CDR1 PRHDT and CDR2 FYEKMQ (reference sequence). The CDR3 contains 17 residues. DNA for the CDR3: TGTGCCAGCAGCCCCACTAGCGGGGGGGCGAAGGTGGATGAGCAGTTCTTC. This codes for CASSPTSGGAKVDEQFF.

J is TRBJ2-7 and V is TRBV5-1; the D gene could be TRBD1 or TRBD2 (6 bases each). Near its end, the DNA agrees better with TRBJ2-5, so the J call may be wrong. Per germline, CDR1 SGHRS and CDR2 YFSETQ. The CDR3 totals 14 residues. DNA for the CDR3: TGCGCCAGCAGGCCCTCCGGGGGCGCTCAGACCCAGTACTTC. This codes for CASRPSGGAQTQYF.

This clonotype was picked up a small number of times. The chain carries TRBV28 and TRBJ2-5; 7 nucleotides match TRBD2. CDR3 length: 13 amino acids. V lost 7 bases, J lost 5 bases, and 7 bases stayed unmatched. Germline CDR1 and CDR2: MDHEN and SYDVKM. This CDR3 reads CASNVGRDETQYF. CDR3 DNA: TGTGCCAGCAACGTAGGGAGGGATGAGACCCAGTACTTC.

Only a few counts were recorded for this clonotype. This chain joins TRBV28 and TRBJ1-1, with D possibly TRBD1 on 5 matching bases. V lost 4 bases and J 4 bases, leaving 22 bases between the germline ends. Germline V gene sequence: CDR1 MDHEN, CDR2 SYDVKM. The CDR3 consists of 17 residues. The CDR3 DNA reads TGTGCCAGCAGTTCCCCAAATGTCAGGGTTGGAGCCACTGAAGCTTTCTTT. Its translation is CASSSPNVRVGATEAFF.

V usage is TRBV15 and J usage is TRBJ2-1; 7 bases agree with TRBD2. The CDR3 loop spans 19 amino acids. The germline CDR1 and CDR2 sequences are LNHNV and YYDKDF (reference sequence). The trim removed 1 base at V and 0 bases at J, leaving 12 bases unmatched. The CDR3: CATSRGWEERDFSYNEQFF. DNA of the CDR3: TGTGCCACCAGCAGAGGCTGGGAAGAGCGGGACTTCTCCTACAATGAGCAGTTCTTC. Combining the CDR3 with reference TRBV15 and TRBJ2-1 gives the whole variable domain DAMVIQNPRYQVTQFGKPVTLSCSQTLNHNVMYWYQQKSSQAPKLLFHYYDKDFNNEADTPDNFQSRRPNTSFCFLDIRSPGLGDTAMYLCATSRGWEERDFSYNEQFFGPGTRLTVL.

The V gene is TRBV5-4, the J gene TRBJ2-1; either TRBD1 or TRBD2 may fit D (6 bases each). The CDR3 length is 17 residues. V dropped 1 base and J dropped 3 bases, with 17 bases sitting between them. CDR1 SGHNT and CDR2 YYREEE come from the germline V gene (reference sequence). CDR3 DNA sequence: TGTGCCAGCAGCTTGCCAGAAGGAGGAGGGGGCTACAATGAGCAGTTCTTC. This translates into CASSLPEGGGGYNEQFF. Full variable domain (outside the CDR3, taken from reference TRBV5-4 and TRBJ2-1): ETGVTQSPTHLIKTRGQQVTLRCSSQSGHNTVSWYQQALGQGPQFIFQYYREEENGRGNFPPRFSGLQFPNYSSELNVNALELDDSALYLCASSLPEGGGGYNEQFFGPGTRLTVL.

The CDR3 nucleotides are TGTGCCAGCAGCCCTAGACCTGCCCCCCGACTAGTTCCCGGGGAGCTGTTTTTT. Translation: CASSPRPAPRLVPGELFF. The rearrangement joins TRBV6-4 to TRBJ2-2; tentative D call: TRBD2 (6 bases). Germline V gene sequence: CDR1 MRHNA, CDR2 SNTAGT. The CDR3 sequence is 18 residues long. Trimming removed 6 bases from V and 6 bases from J, with 26 bases in between.

The rearrangement joins TRBV7-9 to TRBJ2-4; 7 bases match TRBD1. Germline assignment: CDR1 SEHNR and CDR2 FQNEAQ (reference sequence). The CDR3 contains 17 residues. J was trimmed by 5 bases and V by 5 bases; bases with no gene match: 15. The CDR3 nucleotides read TGTGCCAGCAGCAAGACAGGGCTGAATCCCAGGGAAAACATTCAGTACTTC. This translates into CASSKTGLNPRENIQYF.

This clonotype came up a few times. V gene TRBV7-6 combines with J gene TRBJ2-5; D not certain. Per germline, CDR1 SGHVS and CDR2 FNYEAQ. Trimming stripped 1 base from V and 2 bases from J, with 8 bases between. This CDR3 spans 14 amino acids. CDR3 amino acids: CASSLGEPQETQYF. In DNA, the CDR3 is TGTGCCAGCAGCTTAGGAGAGCCTCAAGAGACCCAGTACTTC.

This clonotype was seen a few times. The chain links TRBV18 to TRBJ2-5; D possibly corresponds to TRBD1 (8 bases). Trimming left V 3 bases short and J 7 bases short, with 18 bases between. Germline V gene data show CDR1 as KGHSH and CDR2 as LQKENI. This CDR3 is built from 15 residues. CDR3 bases: TGTGCCAGCTCACCCGACGGGGGGACAGGCGGGACCCAGTACTTC. This gives the protein CASSPDGGTGGTQYF.

CDR3 amino acids: CASRSGTFATNEKLFF. The CDR3 nucleotides read TGTGCCAGTAGATCCGGGACGTTCGCAACTAATGAAAAACTGTTTTTT. V and J are TRBV19 and TRBJ1-4; tentative D call: TRBD1 (5 bases). The CDR3 is made up of 16 amino acids. Germline lookup yields CDR1 LNHDA and CDR2 SQIVND (reference sequence). The germline V and J ends were trimmed by 6 bases and 0 bases, with 14 bases remaining between them.

A few counts support this clonotype. J is TRBJ2-3 and V is TRBV6-5, with 9 positions matching TRBD2. The V and J ends lost 4 bases and 2 bases, in that order; junction bases with no gene match: 7. The germline V gene encodes CDR1 MNHEY and CDR2 SVGAGI. CDR3 size: 16 residues. CDR3 sequence: CASSSPQRGVTDTQYF. In nucleotides, the CDR3 is TGTGCCAGCAGTTCCCCTCAGCGGGGGGTCACAGATACGCAGTATTTT.

This clonotype was counted between two and nine times. The genes are TRBV20-1 and TRBJ1-2; TRBD1 aligns across 8 bases. The germline V gene encodes CDR1 DFQATT and CDR2 SNEGSKA (reference sequence). With V trimmed by 5 bases and J by 5 bases, 13 bases remained unmatched. This CDR3 contains 15 residues. The CDR3 reads CSAPSDRGTSYGYTF. Written as DNA, the CDR3 is TGCAGTGCTCCCTCAGACAGGGGAACATCATATGGCTACACCTTC.

This clonotype was recorded a few times. J is TRBJ1-6 and V is TRBV7-2; D is ambiguous. Germline CDR1 is SGHTA and CDR2 is FQGNSA. V lost 4 bases to trimming and J lost 9 bases, with 16 bases between them. CDR3 length: 15 residues. In DNA form, the CDR3 reads TGTGCCAGCAGCTCCCAGACCGGAGGAAGTTCACCCCTCCACTTT. Its translation is CASSSQTGGSSPLHF.

The rearrangement links TRBV7-9 to TRBJ2-5; D may be TRBD2 (5 bases). Trimming removed 5 bases from V and 0 bases from J, with 13 bases in between. CDR3 length: 15 residues. Per germline, CDR1 SEHNR and CDR2 FQNEAQ (reference sequence). The CDR3: CASSPYGMYQETQYF. CDR3 bases: TGTGCCAGCAGCCCTTACGGGATGTACCAAGAGACCCAGTACTTC.

The V gene is TRBV3-1, the J gene TRBJ1-2; 9 positions agree with TRBD1. Germline CDR1 is LGHDT and CDR2 is YNNKEL (reference sequence). V lost 4 bases to trimming and J lost 5 bases; unmatched junction nucleotides: 5. This CDR3 region has 14 residues. The CDR3 protein is CASSRQGVGYGYTF. The CDR3 DNA sequence: TGTGCCAGCAGCCGACAGGGGGTCGGATATGGCTACACCTTC.

The V gene is TRBV12-3 or TRBV12-4, the J gene TRBJ2-1, with TRBD2 matching over 14 bases. V lost 6 bases to trimming and J lost 8 bases; unmatched junction nucleotides: 3. This CDR3 comprises 14 residues. The DNA of the CDR3 is TGTGCCAGCAGGACTAGCGGGGGGGCCCATGAGCAGTTCTTC. As protein: CASRTSGGAHEQFF.

The V call is TRBV15, the J call TRBJ2-7; a possible D gene is TRBD1 (6 bases). V was shortened by 1 base and J by 3 bases, with 13 bases between the two germline ends. Germline CDR1 is LNHNV and CDR2 is YYDKDF (reference sequence). This CDR3 region has 15 residues. The CDR3 DNA is TGTGCCACCAGCAGAGGAGCAGGGGTTGACTACGAGCAGTACTTC. As protein: CATSRGAGVDYEQYF.

V gene TRBV27 combines with J gene TRBJ1-3, with D possibly matching TRBD1 (5 bases). The CDR3 extends over 19 amino acids. Per the germline V gene, CDR1 is MNHEY and CDR2 is SMNVEV (reference sequence). V shed 4 bases and J shed 1 base, with 23 bases lying between them. The CDR3 bases are TGTGCCAGCAGTTATACCAAAGGGGAGGGTGAGGGTTCTGGAAACACCATATATTTT. Encoded protein: CASSYTKGEGEGSGNTIYF.